The 21 T cell receptor beta chains below all came from one sample that was sequenced in a study of blood T cell repertoires in COVID-19. Sequencing used immunoSEQ multiplex PCR; TCRdb keeps in-frame clones, though not all of them. The sample shows roughly 64,000 clones, approximately 80% of them seen only once. Material for sequencing was peripheral blood. The receptors come from an older woman with acute or convalescent COVID-19.

The rearrangement links TRBV2 to TRBJ1-1; unclear D gene. V lost 3 bases to trimming and J lost 0 bases, with 5 bases between them. The CDR3 is 13 residues long. Germline V CDR1 and CDR2: SNHLY, FYNNEI. The chain's CDR3 is CASSEGLNTEAFF. Here the CDR3 DNA reads TGTGCCAGCAGTGAGGGCCTGAACACTGAAGCTTTCTTT.

In this sample, this clone turned up a few times. This chain joins TRBV6-4 and TRBJ2-7; 7 nucleotides align to TRBD2. V gave up 5 bases and J gave up 0 bases; unmatched junction bases: 7. The length of the CDR3 is 15 residues. Germline values: CDR1 MRHNA, CDR2 SNTAGT. CDR3 loop: CASSIGAGSSYEQYF. The CDR3 DNA is TGTGCCAGCAGTATAGGAGCGGGAAGCTCCTACGAGCAGTACTTC.

This chain connects TRBV28 to TRBJ1-2, with 9 bases identical to TRBD1. This CDR3 has 14 residues. Germline CDR1 reads MDHEN; CDR2 reads SYDVKM. The V segment lost 8 bases and the J segment 2 bases; nucleotides outside the gene matches: 6. For the CDR3, the DNA is TGTGCCAGCGGCCGGGACAGGGACAACTATGGCTACACCTTC. As protein: CASGRDRDNYGYTF.

This clone was picked up one time. The chain employs TRBV25-1 and TRBJ2-3; weak D call: TRBD1 (5 bases). In germline, CDR1 is MGHDK, CDR2 SYGVNS. V lost 7 bases and J 5 bases, leaving 13 bases between the germline ends. The CDR3 spans 13 residues. CDR3 nucleotide sequence: TGTGCCAGCAAAACCCAGGGCGAAGATACGCAGTATTTT. Translated: CASKTQGEDTQYF.

V usage is TRBV9 and J usage is TRBJ1-5; no clear D. The germline gives CDR1 SGDLS, CDR2 YYNGEE. CDR3 length equals 13 residues. Trimming cost V 0 bases and J 4 bases, with 5 bases left between them. The DNA for the CDR3 is TGTGCCAGCAGCGTAGACATTAATCAGCCCCAGCATTTT. It yields the protein CASSVDINQPQHF.

The V gene is TRBV5-5, the J gene TRBJ1-5; tentative D call: TRBD1 (6 bases). Germline CDR1 and CDR2: SGHKS and YYEKEE (reference sequence). The CDR3 consists of 14 residues. V lost 1 base and J 7 bases, leaving 12 bases between the germline ends. CDR3 region: CASSLSGGGQPQHF. Here the CDR3 DNA reads TGTGCCAGCAGCTTGTCTGGCGGGGGCCAGCCCCAGCATTTT.

This rearrangement joins TRBV6-5 to TRBJ2-1, with 8 bases fitting TRBD2. Looked up from germline, CDR1 is MNHEY and CDR2 is SVGAGI. The CDR3 spans 16 residues. The trim removed 2 bases at V and 10 bases at J, leaving 13 bases unmatched. CDR3 coding DNA: TGTGCCAGCAGTTACGGACGCGGGGGGTCTGTACGAGAGCAGTTCTTC. Translated: CASSYGRGGSVREQFF.

The V and J genes are TRBV6-5 and TRBJ1-2, with 8 bases that match TRBD1. V dropped 5 bases and J dropped 1; count of bases not matched to a gene: 6. Germline V lookup: CDR1 MNHEY, CDR2 SVGAGI. The CDR3 spans 15 residues. This chain's CDR3 is CASSLTGGSNYGYTF. CDR3 DNA sequence: TGTGCCAGCAGTCTCACAGGGGGGAGTAACTATGGCTACACCTTC.

The chain couples TRBV4-1 to TRBJ1-1; D not certain. The CDR3 has 14 amino acids. The ends were cut back, 1 base at V and 0 bases at J, with 6 bases in the middle. Germline values: CDR1 MGHRA, CDR2 YSYEKL. DNA for the CDR3: TGCGCCAGCAGCCAAGTTGCAGTGAACACTGAAGCTTTCTTT. This translates into CASSQVAVNTEAFF.

The chain combines TRBV4-1 with TRBJ2-5; the D gene is possibly TRBD1 (6 bases). The V end was cut by 0 bases, the J end by 5 bases, with 19 bases between. Germline loops: CDR1 MGHRA, CDR2 YSYEKL. The CDR3 extends over 17 amino acids. As DNA, the CDR3 is TGCGCCAGCAGCCAAGAAAGTGCCCCAGGGGCGGGTGAGACCCAGTACTTC. This sequence encodes CASSQESAPGAGETQYF.

CDR3 sequence (DNA): TGTGCCAGCAGCGTCGGGACAGTGTCCGCAAACACCATATATTTT. It specifies CASSVGTVSANTIYF. This chain links TRBV9 with TRBJ1-3; 7 positions agree with TRBD1. The CDR3 loop spans 15 amino acids. Germline trimming cut 2 bases from V and 6 bases from J; bases unmatched to any gene: 8. The germline V gene encodes CDR1 SGDLS and CDR2 YYNGEE.

The V and J genes are TRBV29-1 and TRBJ1-4; D may be TRBD1 (6 bases). This CDR3 contains 16 residues. Germline V lookup: CDR1 SQVTM, CDR2 ANQGSEA. Trimming pared 6 bases from V and 1 base from J, leaving 18 bases between. CDR3 nucleotide sequence: TGCAGCGTGCCCGAAACAGGGTTCCGAACTAATGAAAAACTGTTTTTT. Translation gives CSVPETGFRTNEKLFF.

The genes are TRBV28 and TRBJ1-5; 7 bases are a match to TRBD1. CDR1 is MDHEN and CDR2 is SYDVKM in the germline V gene. The CDR3 consists of 15 residues. V shed 4 bases and J 6 bases; nucleotides not matched to a gene: 9. The CDR3 DNA is TGTGCCAGCAGTTCGGGACAGCTCTTGACTCAGCCCCAGCATTTT. Protein product: CASSSGQLLTQPQHF.

The chain combines TRBV27 with TRBJ1-2; D remains ambiguous. Germline values: CDR1 MNHEY, CDR2 SMNVEV (reference sequence). CDR3 length equals 14 residues. Deletions cut 3 bases from V and 0 bases from J, with 8 bases between. The CDR3 DNA follows: TGTGCCAGCAGTTTGGCAATCTCTAACTATGGCTACACCTTC. This encodes CASSLAISNYGYTF.

The chain couples TRBV5-1 to TRBJ1-1; possible D gene TRBD1, 5 bases. Per germline, CDR1 SGHRS and CDR2 YFSETQ. CDR3 length: 14 residues. V was cut by 0 bases and J by 6 bases, with 12 bases left in between. This chain's CDR3 is CASSLVQGPAEAFF. DNA of the CDR3: TGCGCCAGCAGCTTGGTGCAGGGTCCGGCTGAAGCTTTCTTT.

V gene TRBV19 combines with J gene TRBJ1-5; 8 bases fit TRBD1. The V gene end was trimmed by 3 bases and the J gene end by 7 bases; junction bases not matched to a gene: 8. The CDR3 is 15 amino acids. The germline V gene encodes CDR1 LNHDA and CDR2 SQIVND (reference sequence). The CDR3 region is CASSMVSGGYQPQHF. Written as DNA, the CDR3 is TGTGCCAGTAGTATGGTTTCAGGGGGCTACCAGCCCCAGCATTTT. Using reference TRBV19 and TRBJ1-5 for the parts outside the CDR3, the full variable domain is DGGITQSPKYLFRKEGQNVTLSCEQNLNHDAMYWYRQDPGQGLRLIYYSQIVNDFQKGDIAEGYSVSREKKESFPLTVTSAQKNPTAFYLCASSMVSGGYQPQHFGDGTRLSIL.

J is TRBJ1-2 and V is TRBV5-1, with 9 bases that match TRBD1. The CDR3 covers 15 residues. The ends lost 3 bases at V and 8 bases at J; junction bases unmatched: 11. CDR1 and CDR2 (germline): SGHRS, YFSETQ. DNA for the CDR3: TGCGCCAGCAGCTCCGGCGGGACAGGGATGAACGGCTACACCTTC. Its protein product is CASSSGGTGMNGYTF.

The V gene is TRBV23-1, the J gene TRBJ1-2; no clear D gene. TRBV23-1 carries the ORF label, with uncertain function. The CDR3 runs to 14 residues. Trimming pared 0 bases from V and 7 bases from J, leaving 12 bases between. The CDR3 coding sequence is TGCGCCAGCAGTCAATCGGTAAGGGAGCGTGGCTACACCTTC. Translation gives CASSQSVRERGYTF.

The chain recombines TRBV3-1 (or the pseudogene TRBV3-2) with TRBJ2-2; possible D gene TRBD1, 6 bases. The CDR3 runs to 13 residues. Germline loops: CDR1 LGHDT, CDR2 YNNKEL (reference sequence). The germline V and J ends were trimmed by 8 bases and 6 bases, with 13 bases remaining between them. The CDR3 bases are TGTGCCAGCGGACGACAGGTTTCCGGGGAGCTGTTTTTT. Residues: CASGRQVSGELFF.

This clone was counted only a few times. The chain recombines TRBV4-2 with TRBJ1-2, with D tentatively TRBD1 (5 bases). Trimming shortened V by 3 bases and J by 2 bases, and 10 bases separated the two germline ends. Per germline, CDR1 LGHNA and CDR2 YNFKEQ. The CDR3 is 14 amino acids. For the CDR3, the DNA is TGTGCCAGCAGCCAGGGGTCAGGGAACTATGGCTACACCTTC. Translated, it gives CASSQGSGNYGYTF.

This clone was recorded only once. The chain combines TRBV5-1 with TRBJ1-6, with D maybe TRBD1 (6 bases). The CDR3 is made up of 14 amino acids. Germline CDR1 is SGHRS and CDR2 is YFSETQ. Between the trimmed V and J ends, which lost 4 bases and 10 bases, there was a span of 15 bases. DNA of the CDR3: TGCGCCAGCAGCCCAAGACAGGTTGAATCACCCCTCCACTTT. It yields the protein CASSPRQVESPLHF.